The present TCR beta chain was sequenced within a study of metastatic and nonmetastatic thyroid tumors. The germline V gene has CDR1 SGHDN and CDR2 FVKESK. The CDR3 loop spans 13 amino acids. Study conclusions and caveats: Malignant thyroid tumors reportedly had TCR beta diversity that was significantly higher than in benign nodules, in blood and tumor.

In regard to this clone: As yet, its antigen is unknown. Just one base apart from a much larger clone, this may be a read error.

TCRdb reprocessed the PCR reads using MiXCR. The repertoire holds 20,000 to 25,000 clones, with around 21% as singletons. Until they underwent thyroid surgery, no patient had received any treatment. The V gene is TRBV14, the J gene TRBJ2-5; no reliable D call. Sample: blood. The receptor's source is a female donor with papillary thyroid cancer or a benign thyroid nodule (not recorded which). Some clones in this sample may be carry-over from other donors' samples. This CDR3 reads CANSPGGMETQYF. CDR3 coding DNA: TGTGCCAACAGCCCGGGTGGGATGGAGACCCAGTACTTC.